This T cell receptor beta chain comes out of a study of cytotoxic CD8 clonotypes in ibrutinib-treated CLL. The V gene lost 6 bases and the J gene lost 0 bases, with 24 bases spanning the gap. The CDR3 length is 19 residues. The germline V gene has CDR1 LNHDA and CDR2 SQIVND (reference sequence). With sequencing, the targeted depth ranged from 1 in 200,000 to 1 in 1 million T cells. Clones were read by immunoSEQ multiplex PCR, and TCRdb kept only the in-frame ones, dropping some. Altogether approximately 130,000 clones are present, roughly 84% being singletons, with the ten largest covering 3.3%. The chain couples TRBV19 to TRBJ1-3; D not resolved. The origin of this receptor is a human donor with chronic lymphocytic leukemia. The starting material was PBMCs, obtained after 24 months of ibrutinib treatment. The DNA of the CDR3 is TGTGCCAGTAGGCCTGGCAGGACGCACAGAGACTTCTCTGGAAACACCATATATTTT. Protein: CASRPGRTHRDFSGNTIYF. Full variable domain (remainder filled in from reference TRBV19 and TRBJ1-3): DGGITQSPKYLFRKEGQNVTLSCEQNLNHDAMYWYRQDPGQGLRLIYYSQIVNDFQKGDIAEGYSVSREKKESFPLTVTSAQKNPTAFYLCASRPGRTHRDFSGNTIYFGEGSWLTVV.